Listed below are T cell receptor beta chains from one sample, sequenced in a study of T cells expressing NK-cell markers. TCRdb derives one entry per CDR3 protein from the 5' RACE reads, leaving out DNA. The sample holds 550,000 or so distinct CDR3 sequences. Specimen: blood T cells: a sorted CD56 or NKG2C T cell subset, CD4+ or CD8+ T cells, or bulk PBMC T cells (not recorded which). These receptors were taken from a young man in good health. The CDR3 runs from the conserved cysteine through the conserved F or W.

v_gene,j_gene,CDR3aa
TRBV4-3,TRBJ2-7,CASSQDRNRPYEQYF
TRBV5-1,TRBJ2-2,CASSLVVQLTGELFF
TRBV20-1,TRBJ1-5,CSARAYGQSANQPQHF
TRBV28,TRBJ1-1,CASSFEFVTEAFF
TRBV12-3/TRBV12-4,TRBJ2-5,CASSPTPPGIAKETQYF
TRBV5-1,TRBJ2-7,CASSLGQGADEQYF
TRBV29-1,TRBJ2-3,CSAASAQGAADTQYF
TRBV5-1,TRBJ2-1,CASSGAGGYNEQFF
TRBV12-3/TRBV12-4,TRBJ1-6,CASSVRVASPLHF
TRBV5-5,TRBJ2-6,CASSADISGANVLTF
TRBV5-1,TRBJ2-1,CASSFQLRHLNEQFF
TRBV12-3/TRBV12-4,TRBJ2-2,CASSQTLNTGELFF
TRBV10-3,TRBJ2-7,CAIKQGGEQYF
TRBV20-1,TRBJ2-3,CSAPSPPFGSTDTQYF
TRBV2,TRBJ1-2,CASRSGTGGGNGYTF
TRBV3-1,TRBJ2-1,CASSQRGQNYNEQFF
TRBV5-1,TRBJ2-1,CASSPGTISYNEQFF
TRBV10-3,TRBJ1-4,CAISEERLNEKLFF
TRBV7-6,TRBJ2-2,CASKPEVSGELFF
TRBV10-2,TRBJ2-4,CASTLTGAKNIQYF
TRBV27,TRBJ1-1,CASSLSRHQGTEAFF
TRBV7-8,TRBJ2-6,CASTADGTGDSGANVLTF
TRBV7-6,TRBJ2-7,CASSLVPDRAQAEQYF
TRBV7-2,TRBJ1-6,CASSWGQVDNSPLHF
TRBV20-1,TRBJ2-5,CSANLPETQYF
TRBV20-1,TRBJ2-7,CSARDGQGAAYEQYF
TRBV7-2,TRBJ1-2,CASSDLRIFHGYTF
TRBV9,TRBJ2-6,CASSVDRLRGANVLTF
TRBV20-1,TRBJ2-3,CSAQTGREADTQYF
TRBV6-5,TRBJ2-7,CASSQGTGQYF
TRBV3-1,TRBJ1-6,CASSQEGRTLHF
TRBV6-5,TRBJ1-1,CASSYSGTGIMNTEAFF
TRBV29-1,TRBJ2-1,CSFDRGPMHEQFF
TRBV20-1,TRBJ2-5,CSAPNFGQGKKTQYF
TRBV5-1,TRBJ1-2,CASSLAAQTYGYTF
TRBV3-1,TRBJ1-2,CASSQELILYGTANRYGYTF
TRBV20-1,TRBJ2-6,CSAPAAGTSGANVLTF
TRBV5-1,TRBJ2-5,CASSPAPAAQETQYF
TRBV15,TRBJ2-1,CATSRGLQPGGSSYNEQFF
TRBV7-8,TRBJ2-1,CASSVSATPPDF
TRBV6-2/TRBV6-3,TRBJ2-2,CASRNGGAGELFF
TRBV12-3/TRBV12-4,TRBJ1-3,CASSLKMAARSGNTIYF
TRBV3-1,TRBJ2-3,CASSHLLAGRGDTQYF
TRBV20-1,TRBJ1-1,CSARRSDPGTSNTEAFF
TRBV7-9,TRBJ2-7,CASSMSYEQYF
TRBV5-1,TRBJ2-2,CASSSPTSGGAGELFF
TRBV5-6,TRBJ2-5,CASSLRATYQETQYF
TRBV20-1,TRBJ2-1,CRSEQGDGSVLDYNEQFF
TRBV6-5,TRBJ1-1,CASSYPGDQGSTEAFF
TRBV7-9,TRBJ1-1,CASSSRDSKPSEAFF
TRBV5-1,TRBJ2-3,CASTKKASGSDTQYF
TRBV2,TRBJ2-1,CASSASGRANVVQFF
TRBV15,TRBJ2-5,CATSRGDSHSSTQYF
TRBV3-1,TRBJ1-1,CASSQSYRPNTEAFF
TRBV7-9,TRBJ2-7,CASSPPVQAYEQYF
TRBV12-3/TRBV12-4,TRBJ2-1,CASRKGGGQFF
TRBV18,TRBJ2-3,CASSPLGLAGADTQYF
TRBV20-1,TRBJ1-1,CSPLGSGAEAFF
TRBV5-5,TRBJ2-3,CASSLAGTEGTDTQYF
TRBV7-2,TRBJ2-7,CASSLTSGRSLNEQYF